This TCR beta chain was identified during a study of blood T cell repertoires in COVID-19. Study-level information: From the United States, Italy and Spain came samples of acute and convalescent COVID-19.

The CDR3 totals 14 residues. CDR1 and CDR2 from the germline V gene are LNHDA and SQIVND (reference sequence). The V and J ends lost 1 base and 4 bases respectively, with 8 bases between them. Original methodology: The authors estimated nucleated cell counts from reference gene primer amplification. Repertoires were generated with immunoSEQ multiplex PCR, while TCRdb's copy carries only in-frame clones and drops some. V and J calls and clone size come straight from that table; D and trimming were deduced from the DNA. Of about 250,000 clones detected, 88% appear once; the ten largest clones hold over 3%. Participants, roughly 18 to 89 years old, spanned fewer than 30 US areas.

The origin of this receptor is a woman aged 35 to 49 who had been exposed to COVID-19. What was sequenced was PBMCs or T cells enriched from blood (not recorded which). The chain uses TRBV19 and TRBJ1-5; possibly TRBD1 for D (5 bases). CDR3 nucleotide sequence: TGTGCCAGTAGTATAGTGGCAGGGAATCAGCCCCAGCATTTT. Amino acid sequence: CASSIVAGNQPQHF.